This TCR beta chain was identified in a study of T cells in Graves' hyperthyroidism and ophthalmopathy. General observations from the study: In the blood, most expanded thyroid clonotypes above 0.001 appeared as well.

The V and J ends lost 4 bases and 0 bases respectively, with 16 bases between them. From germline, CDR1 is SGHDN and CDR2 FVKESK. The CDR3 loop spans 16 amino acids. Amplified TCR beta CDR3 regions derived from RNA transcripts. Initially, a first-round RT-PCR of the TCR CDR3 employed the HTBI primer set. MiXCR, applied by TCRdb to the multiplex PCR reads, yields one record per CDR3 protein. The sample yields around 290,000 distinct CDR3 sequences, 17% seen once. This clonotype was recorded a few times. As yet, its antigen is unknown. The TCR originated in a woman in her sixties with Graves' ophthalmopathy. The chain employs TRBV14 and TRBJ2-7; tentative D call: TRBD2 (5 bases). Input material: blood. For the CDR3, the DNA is TGTGCCAGCAGCCCAAGCCAGGACTGGCGCTCCTACGAGCAGTACTTC. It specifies CASSPSQDWRSYEQYF. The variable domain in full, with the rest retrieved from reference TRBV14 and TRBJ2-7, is EAGVTQFPSHSVIEKGQTVTLRCDPISGHDNLYWYRRVMGKEIKFLLHFVKESKQDESGMPNNRFLAERTGGTYSTLKVQPAELEDSGVYFCASSPSQDWRSYEQYFGPGTRLTVT.